This T cell receptor (beta chain) was observed in a study of blood T cell repertoires in COVID-19. Study at large: Spain, Italy and the United States supplied samples that represented acute and convalescent COVID-19.

Germline V gene sequence: CDR1 MNHEY, CDR2 SMNVEV (reference sequence). Between the trimmed V and J ends, which lost 3 bases and 4 bases, there was a span of 9 bases. The CDR3 runs 13 residues. In the authors' methods: Quantification of nucleated cells was approximated via reference gene primer amplification. The assay was immunoSEQ multiplex PCR, and TCRdb's table has in-frame clones only and misses some. For V, J and clone size, that table is used; D and trimming come from the DNA. The sample yields under 200,000 clones, 65% to 85% seen once. Material for sequencing was peripheral blood. The J gene is TRBJ1-1, the V gene TRBV27; D uncertain. The receptor comes from a man aged 60-69 years with active or convalescent COVID-19. CDR3 nucleotide sequence: TGTGCCAGCAGTTTTAGGGCGGGCACTGAAGCTTTCTTT. This gives the protein CASSFRAGTEAFF.